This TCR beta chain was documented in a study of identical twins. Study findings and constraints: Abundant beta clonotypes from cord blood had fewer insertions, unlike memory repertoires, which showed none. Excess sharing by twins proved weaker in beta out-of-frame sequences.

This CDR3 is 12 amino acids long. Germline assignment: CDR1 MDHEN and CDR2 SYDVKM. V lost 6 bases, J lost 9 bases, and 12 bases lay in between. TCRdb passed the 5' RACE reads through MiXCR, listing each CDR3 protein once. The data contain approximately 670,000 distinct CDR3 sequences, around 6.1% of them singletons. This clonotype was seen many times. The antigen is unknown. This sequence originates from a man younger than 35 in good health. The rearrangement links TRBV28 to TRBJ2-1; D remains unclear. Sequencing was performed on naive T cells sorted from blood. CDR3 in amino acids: CASSPPRFEQFF. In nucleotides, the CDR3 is TGTGCCAGCAGCCCCCCTCGATTTGAGCAGTTCTTC.